Below are 30 T cell receptor beta chains sequenced from a single sample in a study of blood T cell repertoires in COVID-19. TCRdb keeps only in-frame clones here, not all; method: immunoSEQ multiplex PCR. Here the sample spans about 210,000 clones, around 86% being singletons. The sample comprised PBMCs or T cells enriched from blood (not recorded which). All receptors derive from a woman in her fifties or sixties with acute COVID-19.

The V gene is TRBV6-5, the J gene TRBJ1-2, with 12 bases matching TRBD1. Germline lookup yields CDR1 MNHEY and CDR2 SVGAGI. CDR3 length: 14 amino acids. The J segment lost 8 bases and the V segment lost 2 bases, leaving 3 bases of the junction unmatched. The CDR3, as DNA: TGTGCCAGCAGTTACGGGACAGGGGGCCGAGGCTACACCTTC. The encoded protein is CASSYGTGGRGYTF.

The gene calls are TRBV18 and TRBJ2-5; D unresolved. V dropped 6 bases and J dropped 2 bases, with 10 bases sitting between them. This CDR3 spans 13 amino acids. Germline CDR1 is KGHSH and CDR2 is LQKENI. The CDR3 is CASSPGPQETQYF. For the CDR3, the DNA is TGTGCCAGCTCCCCCGGTCCACAAGAGACCCAGTACTTC.

CDR3 sequence (DNA): TGTGCCAGCGCCCCAGGGACAGGGGGAGGAGATACGCAGTATTTT. Protein product: CASAPGTGGGDTQYF. The V and J genes are TRBV7-8 and TRBJ2-3; 11 bases match TRBD1. Germline V CDR1 and CDR2: SGHVS, FQNEAQ. This CDR3 is 15 amino acids long. V was clipped by 8 bases and J by 5 bases; unmatched bases: 9.

The rearrangement links TRBV2 to TRBJ2-3, with TRBD2 identical over 11 bases. The CDR3 spans 15 residues. V shed 5 bases and J 2 bases; nucleotides not matched to a gene: 3. CDR1 is SNHLY, CDR2 FYNNEI, per germline. The CDR3 DNA sequence: TGTGCCAGCAGTATACTAGCGGGGGCCACAGATACGCAGTATTTT. Encoded protein: CASSILAGATDTQYF.

This clone has just a few counts. J is TRBJ1-5 and V is TRBV11-2; TRBD1 aligns across 7 bases. Germline V gene lookup returns CDR1 SGHAT and CDR2 FQNNGV. The CDR3 loop spans 13 amino acids. V was clipped by 8 bases and J by 4 bases; unmatched bases: 5. DNA for the CDR3: TGTGCCAGCGCTGGGACAGAAAATCAGCCCCAGCATTTT. Translation gives CASAGTENQPQHF.

The chain joins TRBV7-9 to TRBJ1-4; 7 nucleotides agree with TRBD1. Germline V gene data show CDR1 as SEHNR and CDR2 as FQNEAQ (reference sequence). J gave up 0 bases and V 1 base, and 5 bases lay outside the gene matches. This CDR3 is built from 17 residues. The CDR3: CASSLGQGDATNEKLFF. CDR3 coding DNA: TGTGCCAGCAGCTTAGGCCAGGGGGATGCAACTAATGAAAAACTGTTTTTT.

V gene TRBV2 combines with J gene TRBJ2-7; 7 bases map to TRBD1. The length of the CDR3 is 14 residues. V shed 7 bases, J shed 2 bases, and the junction held 8 bases outside the gene matches. Per germline, CDR1 SNHLY and CDR2 FYNNEI. The chain's CDR3 is CASTKTGQTYEQYF. The CDR3 DNA reads as TGTGCCAGCACTAAAACGGGACAGACCTACGAGCAGTACTTC.

There are a few counts of this clone. The chain carries TRBV7-2 and TRBJ2-7; tentative D call: TRBD1 (5 bases). This CDR3 has 12 residues. Germline-derived CDR1 and CDR2 are SGHTA and FQGNSA. Trimming took off 7 bases at V and 8 bases at J, with 15 bases between the two ends. CDR3 in DNA: TGTGCCAGCACCGTGATGGGGCAACAGCAGTACTTC. Its translation is CASTVMGQQQYF.

The chain carries TRBV4-3 and TRBJ2-2, with 10 bases aligning to TRBD2. V gave up 0 bases and J gave up 6 bases; unmatched junction bases: 7. The CDR3 has 17 residues. In germline, CDR1 is LGHNA, CDR2 YSLEER. The CDR3 sequence is CASSQEVERGGPGELFF. Written as DNA, the CDR3 is TGCGCCAGCAGCCAAGAGGTTGAGCGGGGGGGCCCCGGGGAGCTGTTTTTT.

The V and J genes are TRBV7-9 and TRBJ1-2; 9 bases are shared with TRBD1. Germline CDR1 reads SEHNR; CDR2 reads FQNEAQ (reference sequence). The CDR3 has 13 amino acids. The junction had 5 bases not matched to a gene; V was cut back by 5 bases and J by 7 bases. The CDR3 reads CASSPQGAGGYTF. The CDR3 DNA is TGTGCCAGCAGCCCACAGGGGGCGGGTGGCTACACCTTC. Using reference TRBV7-9 and TRBJ1-2 for the parts outside the CDR3, the full variable domain is DTGVSQNPRHKITKRGQNVTFRCDPISEHNRLYWYRQTLGQGPEFLTYFQNEAQLEKSRLLSDRFSAERPKGSFSTLEIQRTEQGDSAMYLCASSPQGAGGYTFGSGTRLTVV.

V and J are TRBV6-1 and TRBJ1-5, with a possible D match to TRBD1 (5 bases). The V end was cut by 3 bases, the J end by 7 bases, with 13 bases between. The CDR3 loop spans 14 amino acids. CDR1 and CDR2 from the germline V gene are MNHNS and SASEGT. The CDR3 sequence: CASSEIGGGQPQHF. In DNA, the CDR3 is TGTGCCAGCAGTGAGATTGGGGGAGGACAGCCCCAGCATTTT.

The chain joins TRBV19 to TRBJ1-3; the D gene is possibly TRBD1 (5 bases). Per germline, CDR1 LNHDA and CDR2 SQIVND (reference sequence). V dropped 4 bases and J dropped 4 bases, with 17 bases sitting between them. This CDR3 spans 16 amino acids. CDR3 residues: CASSKAVTGVGNTIYF. Written as DNA, the CDR3 is TGTGCCAGTAGTAAAGCCGTAACGGGGGTAGGAAACACCATATATTTT.

The gene calls are TRBV5-1 and TRBJ2-2, with D tentatively TRBD2 (5 bases). V dropped 3 bases and J dropped 0 bases, with 12 bases sitting between them. CDR1 and CDR2 (germline): SGHRS, YFSETQ. This CDR3 is built from 16 residues. CDR3 bases: TGCGCCAGCAGCTCCAAAGGAGGATCGAACACCGGGGAGCTGTTTTTT. Translating gives CASSSKGGSNTGELFF.

This clone was counted once. This chain uses TRBV6-2 or TRBV6-3 with TRBJ1-5, with D hard to call. V lost 0 bases, J lost 5 bases, and 5 bases lay in between. This CDR3 comprises 13 residues. Per the germline V gene, CDR1 is MNHEY and CDR2 is SVGEGT. The CDR3 DNA reads as TGTGCCAGCAGTTACTCTGGAGATCAGCCCCAGCATTTT. Amino acid sequence: CASSYSGDQPQHF.

The V gene is TRBV5-1, the J gene TRBJ2-1; 11 nucleotides align to TRBD2. The junction had 12 bases not matched to a gene; V was cut back by 4 bases and J by 9 bases. CDR3 length equals 16 residues. Per germline, CDR1 SGHRS and CDR2 YFSETQ. The CDR3 loop reads CASSTLGELAGGEQFF. CDR3 sequence (DNA): TGCGCCAGCAGCACCCTGGGGGAGCTAGCGGGAGGTGAGCAGTTCTTC. Variable domain in full (rest from reference TRBV5-1 and TRBJ2-1): KAGVTQTPRYLIKTRGQQVTLSCSPISGHRSVSWYQQTPGQGLQFLFEYFSETQRNKGNFPGRFSGRQFSNSRSEMNVSTLELGDSALYLCASSTLGELAGGEQFFGPGTRLTVL.

This clone was seen a handful of times. The J gene is TRBJ1-1, the V gene TRBV13, with TRBD1 identical over 8 bases. From germline, CDR1 is PRHDT and CDR2 FYEKMQ (reference sequence). V gave up 1 base and J gave up 3 bases; unmatched junction bases: 13. The CDR3 has 18 amino acids. Here the CDR3 DNA reads TGTGCCAGCAGCTTAGTAGCGAGACAGGGGACGAGGGACACTGAAGCTTTCTTT. It yields the protein CASSLVARQGTRDTEAFF. Using reference TRBV13 and TRBJ1-1 for the parts outside the CDR3, the full variable domain is AAGVIQSPRHLIKEKRETATLKCYPIPRHDTVYWYQQGPGQDPQFLISFYEKMQSDKGSIPDRFSAQQFSDYHSELNMSSLELGDSALYFCASSLVARQGTRDTEAFFGQGTRLTVV.

The chain combines TRBV7-8 with TRBJ2-7; 12 bases fit TRBD2. Per the germline V gene, CDR1 is SGHVS and CDR2 is FQNEAQ. The V and J ends lost 5 bases and 4 bases, in that order; junction bases with no gene match: 6. The CDR3 spans 15 residues. The DNA of the CDR3 is TGTGCCAGCAGCAAAGGACTAGCGGGATCTTACGAGCAGTACTTC. It yields the protein CASSKGLAGSYEQYF.

The chain recombines TRBV5-1 with TRBJ1-6; unclear D gene. Trimming removed 0 bases at V and 7 bases at J, with 14 bases between. CDR3 length: 16 amino acids. CDR1 is SGHRS, CDR2 YFSETQ, per germline. For the CDR3, the DNA is TGCGCCAGCAGCTTGGTAGCAGGACTCCAAAATTCACCCCTCCACTTT. It is translated as CASSLVAGLQNSPLHF.

CDR3 bases: TGCAGCGTCCGGGGTTTAGCGGGGAGGTTGTACGAGCAGTACTTC. Translation: CSVRGLAGRLYEQYF. The rearrangement uses TRBV29-1 and TRBJ2-7; 8 nucleotides agree with TRBD2. V shed 6 bases, J shed 4 bases, and the junction held 14 bases outside the gene matches. Germline assignment: CDR1 SQVTM and CDR2 ANQGSEA. The length of the CDR3 is 15 residues.

The chain couples TRBV19 to TRBJ2-7, with TRBD2 identical over 8 bases. Trimming removed 3 bases from V and 2 bases from J; junction bases left unmatched: 6. The CDR3 runs to 15 residues. The germline CDR1 and CDR2 sequences are LNHDA and SQIVND (reference sequence). The CDR3 DNA is TGTGCCAGTAGTATCCGGGGACTAGGAGCCTACGAGCAGTACTTC. Protein sequence: CASSIRGLGAYEQYF.

This clone was detected once. The chain carries TRBV28 and TRBJ1-5; TRBD1 matches at 8 bases. Germline V gene data show CDR1 as MDHEN and CDR2 as SYDVKM. The J segment lost 6 bases and the V segment lost 5 bases, leaving 12 bases of the junction unmatched. The CDR3 is 16 residues long. CDR3 region: CASSRSQGAGGQPQHF. CDR3 nucleotide sequence: TGTGCCAGCAGTCGTTCGCAGGGGGCTGGAGGTCAGCCCCAGCATTTT.

As to this clone: This same CDR3 is encoded by further DNA sequences in the sample. V gene TRBV19 combines with J gene TRBJ2-7; TRBD1 agrees at 10 bases. V dropped 6 bases and J dropped 6; count of bases not matched to a gene: 8. Per the germline V gene, CDR1 is LNHDA and CDR2 is SQIVND (reference sequence). The CDR3 is made up of 14 amino acids. The CDR3 nucleotides are TGTGCCAGTAGGACAGGGACAGGGGTCGGCGAGCAGTACTTC. It is translated as CASRTGTGVGEQYF.

This chain links TRBV9 with TRBJ2-7, with TRBD1 matching over 9 bases. This CDR3 region has 14 residues. V was clipped by 2 bases and J by 6 bases; unmatched bases: 6. Per the germline V gene, CDR1 is SGDLS and CDR2 is YYNGEE. CDR3 sequence reads: CASSVGTGSSEQYF. The CDR3 coding sequence is TGTGCCAGCAGCGTGGGGACAGGGTCTAGCGAGCAGTACTTC.

The chain joins TRBV6-5 to TRBJ2-1; 11 bases map to TRBD2. The V and J ends lost 8 bases and 4 bases, in that order; junction bases with no gene match: 7. This CDR3 region has 15 residues. The germline V gene has CDR1 MNHEY and CDR2 SVGAGI. The CDR3 DNA follows: TGTGCCAGCCTCTCCGGGACTAGCGGATACAATGAGCAGTTCTTC. Translated: CASLSGTSGYNEQFF.

The chain has TRBV7-2 and TRBJ2-2; 11 bases align to TRBD2. The trim removed 5 bases at V and 7 bases at J, leaving 6 bases unmatched. CDR1 is SGHTA, CDR2 FQGNSA, per germline. This CDR3 has 15 amino acids. CDR3 residues: CASSLTSGSGGELFF. In nucleotides, the CDR3 is TGTGCCAGCAGCCTTACTAGCGGGAGTGGCGGGGAGCTGTTTTTT.

This clone was seen only a few times. The chain carries TRBV11-2 and TRBJ2-5; the D gene is possibly TRBD2 (6 bases). Trimming removed 1 base from V and 4 bases from J, with 10 bases in between. Germline CDR1 and CDR2: SGHAT and FQNNGV. The CDR3 has 14 amino acids. CDR3 sequence: CASSLGLVPETQYF. Written as DNA, the CDR3 is TGTGCCAGCAGCTTAGGACTAGTCCCAGAGACCCAGTACTTC.

This chain connects TRBV10-3 to TRBJ1-2, with TRBD1 as a possible D gene (6 bases). This CDR3 is 14 amino acids long. Trimming left V 6 bases short and J 2 bases short, with 13 bases between. Germline-derived CDR1 and CDR2 are ENHRY and SYGVKD. The CDR3 reads CAIRATGTNYGYTF. As DNA, the CDR3 is TGTGCCATCAGGGCTACAGGGACCAACTATGGCTACACCTTC.

This chain links TRBV27 with TRBJ1-1; D gene ambiguous. V was clipped by 8 bases and J by 3 bases, with 13 bases between them. CDR1 is MNHEY, CDR2 SMNVEV, per germline (reference sequence). The CDR3 loop spans 13 amino acids. CDR3 region: CASSLGVYTEAFF. The CDR3 DNA reads TGTGCCAGCTCCCTGGGAGTTTACACTGAAGCTTTCTTT.

This clone was seen a few times. V gene TRBV6-5 combines with J gene TRBJ2-7; 7 bases match TRBD1. Unmatched junction bases numbered 15, after V lost 8 bases and J lost 5 bases. The CDR3 covers 15 residues. Germline V lookup: CDR1 MNHEY, CDR2 SVGAGI. For the CDR3, the DNA is TGTGCCAGCTTAAAACTGACAGGGTTGTCAGACGAGCAGTACTTC. Protein product: CASLKLTGLSDEQYF.

The chain recombines TRBV6-2 or TRBV6-3 with TRBJ2-6; unclear D gene. The length of the CDR3 is 13 residues. Trimming shortened V by 5 bases and J by 4 bases, and 6 bases separated the two germline ends. Germline V lookup: CDR1 MNHEY, CDR2 SVGEGT. The CDR3 DNA reads TGTGCCAGCAGTCTGGCCGGGGCCAACGTCCTGACTTTC. Translation gives CASSLAGANVLTF.